The entry below gives a single T cell receptor (beta chain) sequence along with its context. The antigen it recognizes is unknown. Qualities for individual bases were not recorded, and no much larger clone is one base off. The data are from a study of T cell repertoires in cytomegalovirus infection (dated by TCRdb to between 2017 and 2020). A note on the overall study: The peptide stimulations were aimed at well-studied HLA-B-restricted epitopes as well as recently identified HLA-C-restricted CMV epitopes, whose presentation resists viral immunomodulation. Because public TCR beta signatures pointed to carriage of CMV infection together with the matching HLA type, the HLA type of each donor mattered for the analysis.

In the germline V gene (reference sequence), CDR1 corresponds to MNHEY and CDR2 to SMNVEV. The CDR3 contains 15 residues, cysteine and phenylalanine counted. Only the CDR3 DNA stays, 45 bases, in frame from base 1. Clipping removes 5 bases from V and 8 bases from J, with 12 as the unmatched junction base count. For sequencing, an Illumina HiSeq 1500 was employed. The public reads were run again by TCRdb, first through fastp at Q25 and then through MiXCR, and only productive beta chains were kept. All rows with the same CDR3 protein become a single entry with the most common DNA and genes. The sample table lists 650,000 to 900,000 distinct CDR3 sequences, around a third of them with a count of one. Jointly, the top ten make up 9.5% to 15% of the sample. This specimen's treatment or condition label, per the study, means: in vitro stimulation with specific CMV peptide epitopes to enrich CMV-specific T cells.

The investigation overall reported the following: In both this cohort and an independent approximately 350-donor cohort, the cumulative frequency of public TCR beta family members distinguished carriers of CMV infection plus the relevant HLA type. The ex vivo response was dominated by HLA-C-restricted CMV-specific TCR beta clonotypes, which also provided the single most frequent clonotype in two of eight donors.

The sample consisted of cultured CD8+ T cells from PBMCs, taken from culture after CMV antigen stimulation. The receptor was isolated from a human donor in good health (CMV status not recorded). Some clones in this sample may be carry-over from other donors' samples. The chain joins TRBV27 to TRBJ2-1; TRBD1 lines up with 7 middle nucleotides. The DNA sequence follows: TGTGCCAGCAGTCCCGGACAGGACCTGAGGGATGAGCAGTTCTTC. Translation gives CASSPGQDLRDEQFF.